Below are 20 T cell receptor beta chains sequenced from a single sample in a study of human T cells and chemical hapten exposure (TCRdb year 2021). Library preparation used RACE. Sequencing was performed on a NextSeq 500. TCRdb ran its own pipeline on the public reads, namely fastp trimming at Q25 and MiXCR clone calling, and kept in-frame beta chains. For every CDR3 protein sequence, its rows merge into one entry that carries the most common genes and DNA. This sample is represented by about 290,000 distinct CDR3 sequences; approximately 8% of them were singletons. Of the sample, about 1.1% is held by the ten largest clones. The sample's time point, from its label and the paper: pre-sensitization, week 0. Interpreted using the paper, the treatment or condition label stands for: therapeutic diphenylcyclopropenone sensitization with weekly scalp DPC. Sequenced material: whole blood, taken in connection with sensitization to the hapten diphenylcyclopropenone (DPC). The source of these receptors is a man between 18 and 35 years old with alopecia areata. Some clones in this sample may be carry-over from other donors' samples.

V gene TRBV6-6 combines with J gene TRBJ1-2; a weak D match, TRBD1 (5 bases). CDR1 is MNHNY, CDR2 SVGAGI, per germline (reference sequence). Trimming took 7 bases from V and 4 from J, leaving 13 bases between them. The CDR3 has 13 residues. This CDR3 is CASTQGGFYGYTF. Written as DNA, the CDR3 is TGTGCCAGCACCCAGGGAGGATTCTATGGCTACACCTTC.

This clonotype appeared many times. This chain links TRBV7-2 with TRBJ1-1; D is uncertain. The V end was cut by 10 bases, the J end by 0 bases, with 15 bases between. The length of the CDR3 is 14 residues. CDR1 is SGHTA and CDR2 is FQGNSA in the germline V gene. As DNA, the CDR3 is TGTGCCACCGCAAGCCAATCGTTGAACACTGAAGCTTTCTTT. It specifies CATASQSLNTEAFF.

This clonotype was seen a handful of times. V is TRBV6-6 and J is TRBJ2-5; tentative D call: TRBD1 (6 bases). Germline V lookup: CDR1 MNHNY, CDR2 SVGAGI (reference sequence). Trimming removed 0 bases at V and 5 bases at J, with 16 bases between. CDR3 size: 16 residues. The CDR3 spells CASSYSTDRREETQYF. CDR3 DNA sequence: TGTGCCAGCAGTTACTCGACGGACAGAAGGGAGGAGACCCAGTACTTC.

The sample holds a few counts of this clonotype. This chain joins TRBV15 and TRBJ2-3, with TRBD2 matching 8 bases. Looked up from germline, CDR1 is LNHNV and CDR2 is YYDKDF (reference sequence). The CDR3 length is 17 residues. V was pared by 1 base and J by 4 bases, with 10 bases of the junction left unmatched. The CDR3: CATSRARRGVIADTQYF. The DNA for the CDR3 is TGTGCCACCAGCAGAGCGCGGCGGGGGGTTATAGCAGATACGCAGTATTTT.

This clonotype showed up many times. This chain uses TRBV28 with TRBJ2-7; 10 nucleotides line up with TRBD2. Trimming removed 4 bases from V and 6 bases from J; junction bases left unmatched: 9. The CDR3 spans 15 residues. CDR1 and CDR2 from the germline V gene are MDHEN and SYDVKM. CDR3 sequence: CASSSSGGPSREQYF. The CDR3 DNA reads TGTGCCAGCAGTTCTAGCGGGGGCCCGAGCCGCGAGCAGTACTTC.

In its sample, this clonotype was seen a few times. CDR3 sequence (DNA): TGTGCCAGCAGCCGAGGACAGGGAGGCAAAAACATTCAGTACTTC. Translated, it gives CASSRGQGGKNIQYF. The rearrangement links TRBV7-2 to TRBJ2-4, with 8 bases identical to TRBD1. Trimming at V came to 5 bases and at J to 3 bases, leaving 6 bases not matched to a gene. The CDR3 is made up of 15 amino acids. The V gene's germline CDR1 is SGHTA and CDR2 FQGNSA.

The chain employs TRBV20-1 and TRBJ1-6; D ambiguous. The CDR3 consists of 14 residues. The germline V and J ends were trimmed by 3 bases and 5 bases, with 11 bases remaining between them. Germline V gene sequence: CDR1 DFQATT, CDR2 SNEGSKA (reference sequence). CDR3 sequence reads: CSARVPSHNSPLHF. The CDR3 DNA reads TGCAGTGCTAGGGTACCCAGCCATAATTCACCCCTCCACTTT.

This clonotype occurred a few times. The chain employs TRBV28 and TRBJ1-3; D gene ambiguous. Germline loops: CDR1 MDHEN, CDR2 SYDVKM. CDR3 length: 15 amino acids. Trimming cost V 6 bases and J 4 bases, with 16 bases left between them. CDR3 DNA sequence: TGTGCCAGCAGCCCCGGAGGTGTAGGAGGAAACACCATATATTTT. It codes for CASSPGGVGGNTIYF.

A few counts support this clonotype. The chain links TRBV7-2 to TRBJ2-1, with TRBD2 matching 8 bases. The CDR3 is 15 residues long. Trimming at V came to 7 bases and at J to 5 bases, leaving 10 bases not matched to a gene. From germline, CDR1 is SGHTA and CDR2 FQGNSA. Written as DNA, the CDR3 is TGTGCCAGCATCCCCCAGCGGGGGCCTAACAATGAGCAGTTCTTC. Protein product: CASIPQRGPNNEQFF.

The rearrangement uses TRBV28 and TRBJ2-7; the match to TRBD1 covers 9 bases. The junction had 7 bases not matched to a gene; V was cut back by 10 bases and J by 3 bases. Germline V CDR1 and CDR2: MDHEN, SYDVKM. The length of the CDR3 is 13 residues. CDR3 nucleotides: TGTGCCATCGAGGGGACAGGGATCTACGAGCAGTACTTC. It yields the protein CAIEGTGIYEQYF. The whole variable domain, filled in from reference TRBV28 and TRBJ2-7, reads DVKVTQSSRYLVKRTGEKVFLECVQDMDHENMFWYRQDPGLGLRLIYFSYDVKMKEKGDIPEGYSVSREKKERFSLILESASTNQTSMYLCAIEGTGIYEQYFGPGTRLTVT.

In this sample, this clonotype turned up a few times. CDR3 coding DNA: TGTGCCAGCAGCTTACAGGGGGCCGCAGATACGCAGTATTTT. Its protein product is CASSLQGAADTQYF. V and J are TRBV7-3 and TRBJ2-3; 8 nucleotides match TRBD1. CDR1 is SGHTA, CDR2 FQGTGA, per germline. This CDR3 comprises 14 residues. Trimming took 2 bases from V and 4 from J; bases not matched to a gene: 2.

The chain carries TRBV5-6 and TRBJ2-7; 7 bases map to TRBD1. V lost 0 bases to trimming and J lost 4 bases; unmatched junction nucleotides: 13. This CDR3 contains 17 residues. Germline loops: CDR1 SGHDT, CDR2 YYEEEE. The CDR3 region has the DNA TGTGCCAGCAGCTTGGTGATTTTGGGCAGGGGGATATACGAGCAGTACGTC. Translation: CASSLVILGRGIYEQYV.

This clonotype came up many times. The chain has TRBV7-9 and TRBJ1-3, with 8 nucleotides matching TRBD1. There are 14 residues in the CDR3. The J segment lost 6 bases and the V segment lost 3 bases, leaving 4 bases of the junction unmatched. The germline V gene has CDR1 SEHNR and CDR2 FQNEAQ (reference sequence). CDR3 residues: CASSFQTGANTIYF. In DNA, the CDR3 is TGTGCCAGCAGCTTCCAGACAGGGGCAAACACCATATATTTT. Full variable domain (missing parts from reference TRBV7-9 and TRBJ1-3): DTGVSQNPRHKITKRGQNVTFRCDPISEHNRLYWYRQTLGQGPEFLTYFQNEAQLEKSRLLSDRFSAERPKGSFSTLEIQRTEQGDSAMYLCASSFQTGANTIYFGEGSWLTVV.

The table lists this clonotype with a few counts. The chain is built from TRBV5-1 and TRBJ1-3; D remains ambiguous. CDR3 length: 15 amino acids. CDR1 and CDR2 (germline): SGHRS, YFSETQ. The germline V and J ends were trimmed by 3 bases and 0 bases, with 10 bases remaining between them. The DNA for the CDR3 is TGCGCCAGCAGCTACGACGGGAGCTCTGGAAACACCATATATTTT. This codes for CASSYDGSSGNTIYF.

Only a few counts were recorded for this clonotype. The chain carries TRBV4-3 and TRBJ1-3; D not certain. CDR1 is LGHNA and CDR2 is YSLEER in the germline V gene. V dropped 1 base and J dropped 0 bases, with 7 bases sitting between them. The CDR3 spans 15 residues. The CDR3 sequence is CASSQVGSSGNTIYF. The CDR3 coding sequence is TGCGCCAGCAGCCAAGTGGGGAGCTCTGGAAACACCATATATTTT.

The chain has TRBV7-3 and TRBJ2-5, with D possibly matching TRBD1 (6 bases). Between the trimmed V and J ends, which lost 3 bases and 2 bases, there was a span of 10 bases. Germline-derived CDR1 and CDR2 are SGHTA and FQGTGA. This CDR3 region has 14 residues. The CDR3 nucleotides are TGTGCCAGCAGCTTGGGACACGCACAAGAGACCCAGTACTTC. Translating gives CASSLGHAQETQYF.

This clonotype appeared many times. This chain joins TRBV10-3 and TRBJ2-5; D is undetermined. V was clipped by 5 bases and J by 5 bases, with 9 bases between them. The CDR3 contains 12 residues. The V gene's germline CDR1 is ENHRY and CDR2 SYGVKD. The CDR3 sequence: CAISRAWETQYF. The CDR3 DNA reads as TGTGCCATCAGTAGAGCCTGGGAGACCCAGTACTTC.

The chain combines TRBV10-2 with TRBJ1-6, with 8 bases that match TRBD1. The V segment lost 2 bases and the J segment 0 bases; nucleotides outside the gene matches: 9. The CDR3 has 19 residues. The germline V gene encodes CDR1 WSHSY and CDR2 SAAADI. The CDR3 region has the DNA TGCGCCAGCAGTGAGGAACAGGGGGACTTCAGCTCCTATAATTCACCCCTCCACTTT. Translation gives CASSEEQGDFSSYNSPLHF.

Only a few counts were recorded for this clonotype. This rearrangement joins TRBV10-3 to TRBJ1-1; no clear D. The CDR3 sequence is 17 residues long. Germline V gene data show CDR1 as ENHRY and CDR2 as SYGVKD. The ends were cut back, 1 base at V and 0 bases at J, with 15 bases in the middle. CDR3 protein: CAISEYPPEIMNTEAFF. In nucleotides, the CDR3 is TGTGCCATCAGTGAGTACCCCCCAGAAATAATGAACACTGAAGCTTTCTTT.

This clonotype was observed a few times. The chain uses TRBV7-2 and TRBJ2-3; D is undetermined. The CDR3 runs to 13 residues. Germline V gene lookup returns CDR1 SGHTA and CDR2 FQGNSA. V lost 1 base, J lost 2 bases, and 4 bases lay in between. The CDR3 is CASSLDVTDTQYF. Here the CDR3 DNA reads TGTGCCAGCAGCTTAGACGTCACAGATACGCAGTATTTT.